This TCR beta chain was identified in a study of T cells in Graves' hyperthyroidism and ophthalmopathy. RNA transcripts yielded amplified TCR beta CDR3 regions. TCR CDR3 underwent first-round RT-PCR with the HTBI primer set. TCRdb reanalysed the multiplex PCR reads using MiXCR and keeps one entry per CDR3 protein. The table records 690,000 or so distinct CDR3 sequences, 18% of them present only once. The CDR3 is made up of 15 amino acids. J was trimmed by 1 base and V by 5 bases; bases with no gene match: 4. Germline-derived CDR1 and CDR2 are DFQATT and SNEGSKA (reference sequence). This clonotype was seen a handful of times.

The origin of this receptor is a woman aged 45-59 years with Graves' hyperthyroidism that later progressed to Graves' ophthalmopathy. The rearrangement links TRBV20-1 to TRBJ1-5; 11 bases line up with TRBD1. Sequencing was carried out using blood. The CDR3 here is CSASGQGESNQPQHF. CDR3 DNA sequence: TGCAGTGCTTCGGGACAGGGGGAGAGCAATCAGCCCCAGCATTTT.